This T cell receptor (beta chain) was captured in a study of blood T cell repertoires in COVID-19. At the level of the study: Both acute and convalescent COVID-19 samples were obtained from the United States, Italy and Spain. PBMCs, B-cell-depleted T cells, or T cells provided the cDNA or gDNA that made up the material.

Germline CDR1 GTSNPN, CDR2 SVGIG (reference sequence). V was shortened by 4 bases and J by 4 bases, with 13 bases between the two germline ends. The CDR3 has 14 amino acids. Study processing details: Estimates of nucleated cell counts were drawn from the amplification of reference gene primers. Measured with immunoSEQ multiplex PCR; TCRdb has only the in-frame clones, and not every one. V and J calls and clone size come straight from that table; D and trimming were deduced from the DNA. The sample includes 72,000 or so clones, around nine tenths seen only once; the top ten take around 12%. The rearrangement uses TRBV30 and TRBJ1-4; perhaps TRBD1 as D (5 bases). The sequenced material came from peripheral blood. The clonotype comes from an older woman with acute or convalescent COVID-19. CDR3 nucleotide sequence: TGTGCCTGGAAAAGCAGGGTTCGTAATGAAAAACTGTTTTTT. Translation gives CAWKSRVRNEKLFF.